This T cell receptor (beta chain) stems from a study of OX40 agonist ivuxolimab in advanced cancers. As to this clone: Its antigen remains unidentified.

Patients with a history of autoimmune disease or on systemic immunosuppression were excluded. Clones were read by immunoSEQ multiplex PCR, and TCRdb kept only the in-frame ones, dropping some. The sample lists around 150,000 clones, 90% occurring once. Study conclusions and caveats: Among expanded peripheral T cells, antigen specificity went undetermined. Fewer expanded clones were found on average in CD4+ than in CD8+ T cells. Partial responders dosed at 0.1-3.0 mg/kg displayed clonal expansion ranking among the lowest.

This CDR3 region has 15 residues. With 3 bases removed from V and 0 bases from J, the gap between germline ends came to 9 bases. Germline loops: CDR1 SEHNR, CDR2 FQNEAQ (reference sequence). The chain employs TRBV7-9 and TRBJ1-3, with D possibly being TRBD1 (5 bases). Sequenced material: CD4+ or CD8+ T cells sorted from blood, taken in a trial of the OX40 agonist ivuxolimab. The receptor was isolated from an adult with an advanced solid tumor such as melanoma, head and neck, liver or kidney cancer. CDR3 region: CASSFPGFSGNTIYF. In DNA form, the CDR3 reads TGTGCCAGCAGCTTTCCAGGGTTCTCTGGAAACACCATATATTTT.